This TCR beta chain was obtained from a study of CD4 T cell repertoires in COVID-19. Measured with immunoSEQ multiplex PCR; TCRdb has only the in-frame clones, and not every one. The sample includes tens of thousands of clones, around nine tenths of them seen just once. Study-wide results and limits: Between about 6 and 27% of SARS-CoV-2 clonotypes also appeared in SARS-CoV and/or HKU1 spike cultures. Sharing of several most expanded SARS-CoV-2-reactive clonotypes across memory subsets suggested intraclonal diversification.

The memory T cells were sequenced right after ex vivo isolation, without culture. The CDR3 is 15 residues long. In germline, CDR1 is SEHNR, CDR2 FQNEAQ (reference sequence). V shed 5 bases, J shed 4 bases, and the junction held 0 bases outside the gene matches. Regarding this clone: Its specificity is not known.

The starting material was central memory CD4+ T cells from blood, obtained before the COVID-19 pandemic. The chain links TRBV7-9 to TRBJ2-2; 14 nucleotides line up with TRBD2. This TCR came from a human donor who had COVID-19. CDR3 in DNA: TGTGCCAGCAGCGGACTAGCGGGGGGCACCGGGGAGCTGTTTTTT. It codes for CASSGLAGGTGELFF.